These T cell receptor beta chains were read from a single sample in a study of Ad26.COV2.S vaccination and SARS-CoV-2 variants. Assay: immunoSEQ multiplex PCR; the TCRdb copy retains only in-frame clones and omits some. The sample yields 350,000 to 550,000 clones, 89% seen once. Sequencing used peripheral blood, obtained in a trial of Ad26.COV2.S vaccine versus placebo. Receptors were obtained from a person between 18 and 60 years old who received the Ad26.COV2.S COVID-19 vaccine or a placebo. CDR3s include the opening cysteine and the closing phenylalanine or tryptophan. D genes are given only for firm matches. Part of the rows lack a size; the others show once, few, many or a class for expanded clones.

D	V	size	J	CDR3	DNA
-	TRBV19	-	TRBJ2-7	CARGGRCYYEQYF	TGTGCCAGAGGTGGTCGGTGCTACTACGAGCAGTACTTC
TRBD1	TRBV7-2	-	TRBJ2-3	CASSPQTGENTQYF	TGTGCCAGCAGCCCGCAGACAGGGGAAAATACGCAGTATTTT
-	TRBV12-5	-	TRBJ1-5	CASGLIQAVGYSNQPQHF	TGTGCTAGTGGTTTGATACAGGCGGTGGGGTATAGCAATCAGCCCCAGCATTTT
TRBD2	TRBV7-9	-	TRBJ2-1	CASSSPATGLVSSEQFF	TGTGCCAGCAGCTCACCAGCCACGGGACTAGTAAGCAGTGAGCAGTTCTTC
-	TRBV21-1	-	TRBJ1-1	CASSKDGENTEAFF	TGTGCCAGCAGCAAAGACGGAGAGAACACTGAAGCTTTCTTT
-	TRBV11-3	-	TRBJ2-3	CASSIHPSTDTQYF	TGTGCCAGCAGCATCCATCCTAGCACAGATACGCAGTATTTT
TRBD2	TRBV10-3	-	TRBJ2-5	CAISREGLAVWETQYF	TGTGCCATCAGCCGAGAGGGACTAGCGGTTTGGGAGACCCAGTACTTC
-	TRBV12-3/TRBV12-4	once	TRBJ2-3	CASTFAAATQYF	TGTGCCAGCACCTTCGCGGCAGCTACGCAGTATTTT
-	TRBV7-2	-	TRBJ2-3	CASSFLRDTQYF	TGTGCCAGCAGCTTTTTAAGGGATACGCAGTATTTT
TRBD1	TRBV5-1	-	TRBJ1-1	CASSDRVYTEAFF	TGCGCCAGCAGCGACAGGGTGTACACTGAAGCTTTCTTT
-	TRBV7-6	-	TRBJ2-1	CASSLEDGGYEQFF	TGTGCCAGCAGCTTAGAGGATGGAGGATACGAGCAGTTCTTC
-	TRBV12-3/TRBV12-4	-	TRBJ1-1	CASAAFRDTEAFF	TGTGCCAGCGCCGCCTTCCGGGACACTGAAGCTTTCTTT
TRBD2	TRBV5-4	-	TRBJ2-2	CASRYSGRRTGELFF	TGTGCCAGCAGATATAGCGGGCGCCGAACCGGGGAGCTGTTTTTT
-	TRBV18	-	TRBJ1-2	CASSPHGPGPYGYTF	TGTGCCAGCTCACCCCACGGGCCAGGGCCCTATGGCTACACCTTC
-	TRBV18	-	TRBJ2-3	CASSPLRSGTDTQYF	TGTGCCAGCTCACCACTTCGGAGTGGCACAGATACGCAGTATTTT
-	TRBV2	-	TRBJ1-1	CARGGEESTEAFF	TGTGCCAGGGGAGGGGAGGAGAGCACTGAAGCTTTCTTT
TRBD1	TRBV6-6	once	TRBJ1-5	CASRRDRVVFPGNQPQHF	TGTGCCAGCAGACGAGACAGGGTCGTATTTCCTGGCAATCAGCCCCAGCATTTT
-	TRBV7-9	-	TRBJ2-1	CASSSGIKPFF	TGTGCCAGCAGCTCCGGGATCAAGCCGTTCTTC
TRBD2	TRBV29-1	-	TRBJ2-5	CSVGGEPQETQYF	TGCAGCGTGGGGGGGGAGCCCCAAGAGACCCAGTACTTC
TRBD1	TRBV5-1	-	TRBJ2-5	CASSFQTGEETQYF	TGCGCCAGCAGCTTTCAGACAGGGGAAGAGACCCAGTACTTC
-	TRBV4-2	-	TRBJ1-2	CASSLQLQRHYGYTF	TGTGCCAGCAGCCTACAGTTACAGAGACACTATGGCTACACCTTC
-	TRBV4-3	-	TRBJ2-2	CASSRRGPTASTGELFF	TGCGCCAGCAGCCGCCGGGGACCGACCGCGAGCACCGGGGAGCTGTTTTTT
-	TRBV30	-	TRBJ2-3	CAWSIGSRPTDTQYF	TGTGCCTGGAGTATTGGGTCCCGCCCCACAGATACGCAGTATTTT
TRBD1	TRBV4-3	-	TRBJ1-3	CASSQYRTGQDPLAAGNTIYF	TGCGCCAGCAGCCAATACCGGACAGGCCAGGACCCGTTAGCGGCGGGAAACACCATATATTTT
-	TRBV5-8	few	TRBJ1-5	CASSLGIGGREWQPQHF	TGTGCCAGCAGCTTGGGTATTGGGGGCCGAGAATGGCAGCCCCAGCATTTT
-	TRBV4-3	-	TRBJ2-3	CASSQGLLEADTQYF	TGCGCCAGCAGCCAAGGCCTCCTTGAGGCAGATACGCAGTATTTT
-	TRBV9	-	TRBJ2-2	CASSVGLDRLSGELFF	TGTGCCAGCAGCGTAGGCCTCGACAGGTTATCCGGGGAGCTGTTTTTT
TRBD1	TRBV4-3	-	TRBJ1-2	CASSQDGVGQLYGYTF	TGCGCCAGCAGCCAAGATGGTGTGGGACAGCTCTATGGCTACACCTTC
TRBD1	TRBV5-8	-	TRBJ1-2	CASSFPGLTGGDLYGYTF	TGTGCCAGCAGCTTCCCGGGGTTGACAGGGGGGGACCTCTATGGCTACACCTTC
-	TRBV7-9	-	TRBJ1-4	CASRPPSRGGRTNEKLFF	TGTGCCAGCCGCCCGCCGTCGAGGGGAGGAAGAACTAATGAAAAACTGTTTTTT
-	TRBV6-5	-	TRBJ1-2	CASAGFPYGYTF	TGTGCCAGCGCAGGGTTCCCCTATGGCTACACCTTC
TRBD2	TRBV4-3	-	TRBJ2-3	CASSQDTSGRGTDTQYF	TGCGCCAGCAGCCAAGATACTAGCGGGAGAGGGACAGATACGCAGTATTTT
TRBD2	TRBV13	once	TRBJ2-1	CATGSLAVWEQFF	TGTGCCACCGGATCACTAGCGGTTTGGGAGCAGTTCTTC
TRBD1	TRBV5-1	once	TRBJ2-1	CASSSTGYNEQFF	TGCGCCAGCAGTTCGACAGGGTACAATGAGCAGTTCTTC
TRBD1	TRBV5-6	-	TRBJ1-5	CASSSGTGGFWPQHF	TGTGCCAGCAGCTCCGGGACAGGGGGCTTTTGGCCCCAGCATTTT
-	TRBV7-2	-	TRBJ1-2	CASSLDTGGYTF	TGTGCCAGCAGCTTAGATACGGGGGGCTACACCTTC
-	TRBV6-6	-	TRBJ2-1	CASSSPRGEQFF	TGTGCCAGCAGCTCCCCACGCGGTGAGCAGTTCTTC
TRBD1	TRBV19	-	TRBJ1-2	CASSISQGAHYGYTF	TGTGCCAGTAGTATATCCCAGGGGGCACACTATGGCTACACCTTC
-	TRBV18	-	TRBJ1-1	CASSPTLGYQVNTEAFF	TGTGCCAGCTCACCCACCCTGGGATACCAGGTGAACACTGAAGCTTTCTTT
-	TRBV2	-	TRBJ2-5	CASSSIGETQYF	TGTGCCAGCAGTTCAATCGGAGAGACCCAGTACTTC
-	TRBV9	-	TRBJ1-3	CASSVPSSGNTIYF	TGTGCCAGCAGCGTCCCCAGCTCTGGAAACACCATATATTTT
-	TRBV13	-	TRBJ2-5	CASSPGFRLGKHGGETQYF	TGTGCCAGCAGTCCAGGGTTCAGGCTGGGCAAACACGGTGGGGAGACCCAGTACTTC
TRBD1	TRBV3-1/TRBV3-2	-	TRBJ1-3	CASSRDSRNTIYF	TGTGCCAGCAGCCGGGACAGTCGAAACACCATATATTTT
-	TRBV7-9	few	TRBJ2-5	CASSLAGTQYF	TGTGCCAGCAGCTTAGCAGGGACCCAGTACTTC
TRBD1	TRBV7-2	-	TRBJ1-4	CASSNTGAGNEKLFF	TGTGCCAGCAGTAATACAGGGGCCGGTAATGAAAAACTGTTTTTT
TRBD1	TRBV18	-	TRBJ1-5	CASSPGQQPQHF	TGTGCCAGCTCACCGGGACAGCAGCCCCAGCATTTT
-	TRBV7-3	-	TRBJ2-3	CASSSLSSRRDTQYF	TGTGCCAGCAGCTCCCTTTCCTCTCGCCGAGATACGCAGTATTTT
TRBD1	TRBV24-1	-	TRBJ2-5	CATSDLRQGGETQYF	TGTGCCACCAGTGATTTGCGACAGGGCGGAGAGACCCAGTACTTC
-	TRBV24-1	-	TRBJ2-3	CATSDPITGGGTDTQYF	TGTGCCACCAGTGATCCCATAACAGGAGGTGGCACAGATACGCAGTATTTT
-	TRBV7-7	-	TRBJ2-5	CASSLGLGVQETQYF	TGTGCCAGCAGCTTAGGGTTGGGGGTCCAAGAGACCCAGTACTTC
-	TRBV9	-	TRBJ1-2	CASSPLEGLYVFGYTF	TGTGCCAGCAGCCCCTTAGAGGGTCTCTATGTTTTCGGCTACACCTTC
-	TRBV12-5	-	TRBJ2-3	CASGLVYRSTDTQYF	TGTGCTAGTGGTTTGGTATATAGGAGCACAGATACGCAGTATTTT